The subject of this entry is one T cell receptor beta chain. As yet, its antigen is unknown. This record belongs to a study of read filtering for tumor transcriptome and immune sequencing. Study overall: Revised staging placed roughly eight patients in R-ISS I, roughly 16 in II, more than five in III. Notes on the study in general: Roughly 82% of IR-seq clonotypes had a single read, yet these held 3.5% to 4.5% of reads. Sorted CD138-negative bone marrow cells were not purified T cells.

Germline CDR1 and CDR2: MNHNS and SASEGT. J gave up 8 bases and V 2 bases, and 3 bases lay outside the gene matches. There are 13 residues in the CDR3. Every patient had bone marrow sampled while the disease was active. This library used around 400 ng RNA and molecular barcoded adaptors spanning alpha/delta and beta/gamma chains. TCRdb re-called the reads through MiXCR, storing one row per CDR3 protein. The sample has about 24,000 distinct CDR3 sequences; about 20% are singletons. The clonotype was recovered from a donor over 35 with multiple myeloma. This chain uses TRBV6-1 with TRBJ2-1; 7 positions agree with TRBD2. The sample was a population of CD138-negative cells sorted from bone marrow. The CDR3 nucleotides read TGTGCCAGCAGTGAACCAGGGAGGGATGAGCAGTTCTTC. Translation: CASSEPGRDEQFF.